This T cell receptor (beta chain) is drawn from a study of T cells in Graves' hyperthyroidism and ophthalmopathy. General study findings and limits: Most thyroid clonotypes that were expanded above 0.001 also turned up in blood. The model foresaw ophthalmopathy a median around 6 months prior to onset. Stable hyperthyroidism and ophthalmopathy were separated using 13 V-J signatures.

The study enrolled patients aged 18 to 65 with newly diagnosed hyperthyroidism of under 2 months' duration. This clonotype was seen ten or more times. The antigen remains unidentified. What was amplified from RNA transcripts were TCR beta CDR3 regions. The TCR CDR3 was amplified in a first-round RT-PCR using the HTBI primer set. Each CDR3 protein is one row after TCRdb ran MiXCR on the multiplex PCR reads. The sample carries about 840,000 distinct CDR3 sequences, about two fifths recorded once. V lost 3 bases, J lost 8 bases, and 7 bases lay in between. The CDR3 is 10 amino acids. Germline lookup yields CDR1 SQVTM and CDR2 ANQGSEA.

V gene TRBV29-1 combines with J gene TRBJ1-2; D gene uncertain. The sequencing input was blood. The TCR comes from a man between 18 and 35 years old with Graves' hyperthyroidism. Here the CDR3 reads CSVDEGGYTF. DNA for the CDR3: TGCAGCGTTGACGAGGGCGGCTACACCTTC.